Sequencing of this T cell receptor (beta chain) was carried out in a study of blood T cell repertoires in COVID-19. Looking at the study overall: Italy, Spain and the United States were the sources of the convalescent and acute COVID-19 samples. In each case, the material was cDNA or gDNA derived from T cells, B-cell-depleted T cells, or PBMCs.

V lost 7 bases, J lost 0 bases, and 13 bases lay in between. This CDR3 region has 15 residues. The germline V gene has CDR1 SNHLY and CDR2 FYNNEI. In the source study's methods: Estimation of nucleated cell counts relied on the amplification of reference gene primers. The table came from immunoSEQ multiplex PCR; TCRdb's copy has only in-frame clones and leaves some out. Clone size and the V and J calls come from that table; the DNA yielded D and trimming. The table has 100,000 or so clones, about 90% seen once. The material sequenced was peripheral blood. This chain links TRBV2 with TRBJ1-5; D is unclear. This TCR came from a man aged 45-65 years with acute or convalescent COVID-19. DNA for the CDR3: TGTGCCAGCACCACGGACTCGGCTAGCAATCAGCCCCAGCATTTT. Translating gives CASTTDSASNQPQHF.